The rows below give T cell receptor beta chains drawn from one sample of a study of T cells after yellow fever vaccination. TCRdb fed the 5' RACE reads into MiXCR, producing one record per CDR3 protein. In the table there are 200,000 to 300,000 distinct CDR3 sequences, 6.5% to 7.5% of which are singletons. The material was CD4+ T cells sorted from PBMCs, obtained on the day of the yellow fever booster vaccination. The receptors were sampled from a man younger than 45 who received the YFV17D yellow fever vaccine. The CDR3 runs from the conserved cysteine through the conserved F or W. Fields, in order: V gene, D gene, clone size, J gene, CDR3 DNA, CDR3 protein. A D gene is named only where the DNA matches it firmly. A row's size may be missing; if present it is once, few, many or a size class.

V gene: TRBV14; D gene: TRBD1; clone size: many; J gene: TRBJ2-7; CDR3 DNA: TGTGCCAGCAGCCCGCGAACCGGGACAGGCAGCGAGCAGTACTTC; CDR3 protein: CASSPRTGTGSEQYF
V gene: TRBV20-1; D gene: TRBD2; clone size: NA; J gene: TRBJ2-2; CDR3 DNA: TGCAGTGCTAGGGGGGGGTCTTCCGGGGAGCTGTTTTTT; CDR3 protein: CSARGGSSGELFF
V gene: TRBV5-1; D gene: TRBD1; clone size: many; J gene: TRBJ1-1; CDR3 DNA: TGCGCCAGCAGCAAAGGACAGGGGGCGCGGGGCACTGAAGCTTTCTTT; CDR3 protein: CASSKGQGARGTEAFF
V gene: TRBV4-3; D gene: NA; clone size: NA; J gene: TRBJ2-7; CDR3 DNA: TGCGCCAGCAGCCAGGGGGGTAGAGGCACCTACGAGCAGTACTTC; CDR3 protein: CASSQGGRGTYEQYF
V gene: TRBV7-2; D gene: NA; clone size: many; J gene: TRBJ2-7; CDR3 DNA: TGTGCCAGCAGCTTAGGCTTTACCATCTACGAGCAGTACTTC; CDR3 protein: CASSLGFTIYEQYF
V gene: TRBV20-1; D gene: NA; clone size: many; J gene: TRBJ1-1; CDR3 DNA: TGCAGTGTAGGAGGGGGGTGGGACACTGAAGCTTTCTTT; CDR3 protein: CSVGGGWDTEAFF
V gene: TRBV7-2; D gene: TRBD1; clone size: few; J gene: TRBJ2-7; CDR3 DNA: TGTGCCAGCAGCAAAGGACAGGTTCAGTACTTC; CDR3 protein: CASSKGQVQYF
V gene: TRBV5-1; D gene: TRBD2; clone size: NA; J gene: TRBJ2-7; CDR3 DNA: TGCGCCAGCAGAGGTGGGGCGGGAGGGCCAGAAGAGCAGTACTTC; CDR3 protein: CASRGGAGGPEEQYF
V gene: TRBV20-1; D gene: NA; clone size: few; J gene: TRBJ2-1; CDR3 DNA: TGCAGTGCTAGCCGCCACAATGAGCAGTTCTTC; CDR3 protein: CSASRHNEQFF
V gene: TRBV20-1; D gene: TRBD1; clone size: many; J gene: TRBJ2-7; CDR3 DNA: TGCAGTGCTAGGGACAGGACCGACGAGCAGTACTTC; CDR3 protein: CSARDRTDEQYF
V gene: TRBV5-1; D gene: NA; clone size: few; J gene: TRBJ2-6; CDR3 DNA: TGCGCCAGCAGCTTATCCCAGGCCGGTTGGGTTCTCTCTGGGGCCAACGTCCTGACTTTC; CDR3 protein: CASSLSQAGWVLSGANVLTF
V gene: TRBV5-1; D gene: NA; clone size: few; J gene: TRBJ2-3; CDR3 DNA: TGCGCCAGCAGCCTCTCGGACAGTACTAGCACAGATACGCAGTATTTT; CDR3 protein: CASSLSDSTSTDTQYF
V gene: TRBV20-1; D gene: NA; clone size: few; J gene: TRBJ2-3; CDR3 DNA: TGCAGTGTAGACAAGGGGGGCACAGATACGCAGTATTTT; CDR3 protein: CSVDKGGTDTQYF
V gene: TRBV5-6; D gene: TRBD2; clone size: NA; J gene: TRBJ2-1; CDR3 DNA: TGTGCCAGCAGCTTCCCTAGCGGGACCAATGAGCAGTTCTTC; CDR3 protein: CASSFPSGTNEQFF
V gene: TRBV29-1; D gene: NA; clone size: many; J gene: TRBJ2-3; CDR3 DNA: TGCAGCAGTCACACAGATACGCAGTATTTT; CDR3 protein: CSSHTDTQYF
V gene: TRBV7-9; D gene: NA; clone size: many; J gene: TRBJ1-1; CDR3 DNA: TGTGCCAGCAGCTTATCCGGACACCTGAACACTGAAGCTTTCTTT; CDR3 protein: CASSLSGHLNTEAFF
V gene: TRBV12-3/TRBV12-4; D gene: NA; clone size: many; J gene: TRBJ2-1; CDR3 DNA: TGTGCCAGCAAGTCCTTCAATGAGCAGTTCTTC; CDR3 protein: CASKSFNEQFF
V gene: TRBV9; D gene: NA; clone size: many; J gene: TRBJ2-3; CDR3 DNA: TGTGCCAGCAGCGTATTGGCCAGCACAGATACGCAGTATTTT; CDR3 protein: CASSVLASTDTQYF
V gene: TRBV11-2; D gene: TRBD2; clone size: few; J gene: TRBJ2-2; CDR3 DNA: TGTGCCAGCAGCCCGCGGTGGCTAGCGGGAGGATCGAACACCGGGGAGCTGTTTTTT; CDR3 protein: CASSPRWLAGGSNTGELFF
V gene: TRBV10-2; D gene: TRBD1; clone size: NA; J gene: TRBJ2-1; CDR3 DNA: TGCGCCAGCTGGGAACCACTCGCGCAGGGGGATGAGCAGTTCTTC; CDR3 protein: CASWEPLAQGDEQFF
V gene: TRBV29-1; D gene: NA; clone size: many; J gene: TRBJ1-1; CDR3 DNA: TGCAGCGTTGAAAAGGGACACACTGAAGCTTTCTTT; CDR3 protein: CSVEKGHTEAFF
V gene: TRBV6-5; D gene: TRBD2; clone size: NA; J gene: TRBJ2-1; CDR3 DNA: TGTGCCACAGCGGTTCGACTAGCGGGAGTCTATGAGCAGTTCTTC; CDR3 protein: CATAVRLAGVYEQFF
V gene: TRBV28; D gene: NA; clone size: NA; J gene: TRBJ2-7; CDR3 DNA: TGTGCCAGCTCCCTCGGAGGACAGTTATACGAGCAGTACTTC; CDR3 protein: CASSLGGQLYEQYF
V gene: TRBV1; D gene: NA; clone size: many; J gene: TRBJ2-3; CDR3 DNA: TGCACCAGCAGCCAAGACCCGACTAGCGGGAGCACAGATACGCAGTATTTT; CDR3 protein: CTSSQDPTSGSTDTQYF
V gene: TRBV11-2; D gene: NA; clone size: NA; J gene: TRBJ1-2; CDR3 DNA: TGTGCCAGCAGTCAACCCCCAGGCTCGCCCTATGGCTACACCTTC; CDR3 protein: CASSQPPGSPYGYTF
V gene: TRBV27; D gene: NA; clone size: NA; J gene: TRBJ2-7; CDR3 DNA: TGTGCCAGCAGTTTAGAAGGCCCGAGGGGTGGCTACGAGCAGTACTTC; CDR3 protein: CASSLEGPRGGYEQYF
V gene: TRBV29-1; D gene: NA; clone size: few; J gene: TRBJ2-3; CDR3 DNA: TGCAGCGTTGTAGGAGGAAGCACAGATACGCAGTATTTT; CDR3 protein: CSVVGGSTDTQYF
V gene: TRBV6-5; D gene: NA; clone size: NA; J gene: TRBJ2-1; CDR3 DNA: TGTGCCAGCAGTTCGTCGGACAGTCGCAATGAGCAGTTCTTC; CDR3 protein: CASSSSDSRNEQFF
V gene: TRBV9; D gene: NA; clone size: many; J gene: TRBJ2-5; CDR3 DNA: TGTGCCAGCAGCGTAGAGGATGGCGGAATTGACCAAGAGACCCAGTACTTC; CDR3 protein: CASSVEDGGIDQETQYF
V gene: TRBV5-6; D gene: TRBD1; clone size: NA; J gene: TRBJ1-1; CDR3 DNA: TGTGCCAGCAGCCTGACAGGGGGCCCGTCAGGGAACACTGAAGCTTTCTTT; CDR3 protein: CASSLTGGPSGNTEAFF
V gene: TRBV28; D gene: NA; clone size: many; J gene: TRBJ2-7; CDR3 DNA: TGTGCCAGCAGTTTGCCAGCCAGGGGTCGGGGCTACGAGCAGTACTTC; CDR3 protein: CASSLPARGRGYEQYF
V gene: TRBV10-3; D gene: TRBD2; clone size: few; J gene: TRBJ2-7; CDR3 DNA: TGTGCCATCAGTGAGTCTCTAACTGGACTAGCGGGAGGAGGTAACTCCTACGAGCAGTACTTC; CDR3 protein: CAISESLTGLAGGGNSYEQYF
V gene: TRBV25-1; D gene: TRBD2; clone size: NA; J gene: TRBJ2-1; CDR3 DNA: TGTGCCAGCACCCCCCGCAATAGCGGGAGTAATGAGCAGTTCTTC; CDR3 protein: CASTPRNSGSNEQFF
V gene: TRBV7-2; D gene: NA; clone size: few; J gene: TRBJ2-3; CDR3 DNA: TGTGCCAGCAGCTTAAAGTACTCCAATACGAATACGCAGTATTTT; CDR3 protein: CASSLKYSNTNTQYF
V gene: TRBV7-8; D gene: NA; clone size: few; J gene: TRBJ2-1; CDR3 DNA: TGTGCCAGCAGCTTAGAGCCTTGGCATGAGCAGTTCTTC; CDR3 protein: CASSLEPWHEQFF
V gene: TRBV29-1; D gene: NA; clone size: many; J gene: TRBJ1-1; CDR3 DNA: TGCAGCGTTATACGGGACATGAACACTGAAGCTTTCTTT; CDR3 protein: CSVIRDMNTEAFF
V gene: TRBV7-2; D gene: NA; clone size: few; J gene: TRBJ1-5; CDR3 DNA: TGTGCCAGCAGCCAGGACAGAAGCAATCAGCCCCAGCATTTT; CDR3 protein: CASSQDRSNQPQHF
V gene: TRBV3-1; D gene: TRBD1; clone size: NA; J gene: TRBJ2-6; CDR3 DNA: TGTGCCAGCAGCCAAGCAGGGGGCGTTGGGGCCAACGTCCTGACTTTC; CDR3 protein: CASSQAGGVGANVLTF
V gene: TRBV15; D gene: TRBD1; clone size: many; J gene: TRBJ1-6; CDR3 DNA: TGTGCCACCAGCAGAGCTGACAGGGCTTTCAATTCACCCCTCCACTTT; CDR3 protein: CATSRADRAFNSPLHF
V gene: TRBV5-1; D gene: TRBD1; clone size: NA; J gene: TRBJ1-2; CDR3 DNA: TGCGCCAGCAGCGGGACAGGGGGTGGCTACACCTTC; CDR3 protein: CASSGTGGGYTF
V gene: TRBV19; D gene: TRBD1; clone size: NA; J gene: TRBJ1-2; CDR3 DNA: TGTGCCAGTAGTACACAACTACAGGGGAACTATGGCTACACCTTC; CDR3 protein: CASSTQLQGNYGYTF
V gene: TRBV2; D gene: NA; clone size: NA; J gene: TRBJ2-7; CDR3 DNA: TGTGCCAGTCGTTACGGATCCTACGAGCAGTACTTC; CDR3 protein: CASRYGSYEQYF
V gene: TRBV12-3/TRBV12-4; D gene: NA; clone size: many; J gene: TRBJ2-7; CDR3 DNA: TGTGCCAGCAGTTTCCCGGGTACCGAGCAGTACTTC; CDR3 protein: CASSFPGTEQYF
V gene: TRBV9; D gene: NA; clone size: NA; J gene: TRBJ2-3; CDR3 DNA: TGTGCCAGCGGAGCGAGCGACAGCACAGATACGCAGTATTTT; CDR3 protein: CASGASDSTDTQYF
V gene: TRBV18; D gene: TRBD2; clone size: few; J gene: TRBJ2-1; CDR3 DNA: TGTGCCAGCTCACCGGGAGCGGGAGGCTACAATGAGCAGTTCTTC; CDR3 protein: CASSPGAGGYNEQFF
V gene: TRBV7-8; D gene: NA; clone size: few; J gene: TRBJ2-7; CDR3 DNA: TGTGCCAGCAGCTTAGGTTCTCTAACCTACGAGCAGTACTTC; CDR3 protein: CASSLGSLTYEQYF
V gene: TRBV29-1; D gene: NA; clone size: NA; J gene: TRBJ1-1; CDR3 DNA: TGCAGCGTCGCACCAGGGCTGAACACTGAAGCTTTCTTT; CDR3 protein: CSVAPGLNTEAFF
V gene: TRBV5-1; D gene: TRBD2; clone size: many; J gene: TRBJ2-3; CDR3 DNA: TGCGCCAGCAGCAAAACCGGGACTAGCTATACAGATACGCAGTATTTT; CDR3 protein: CASSKTGTSYTDTQYF
V gene: TRBV10-3; D gene: NA; clone size: many; J gene: TRBJ2-7; CDR3 DNA: TGTGCCATCAGTGAGTCGGCTAGCGCGTCCTACGAGCAGTACTTC; CDR3 protein: CAISESASASYEQYF
V gene: TRBV2; D gene: NA; clone size: few; J gene: TRBJ2-3; CDR3 DNA: TGTGCCAGCAGTGTGGAAAGGAGAGGGTCTACGCAGTATTTT; CDR3 protein: CASSVERRGSTQYF
V gene: TRBV20-1; D gene: NA; clone size: NA; J gene: TRBJ1-5; CDR3 DNA: TGCAGTGCCACGCTACTAAGCAATCAGCCCCAGCATTTT; CDR3 protein: CSATLLSNQPQHF
V gene: TRBV20-1; D gene: NA; clone size: NA; J gene: TRBJ2-1; CDR3 DNA: TGCAGTGCTACCGCAGGGTTCAATGAGCAGTTCTTC; CDR3 protein: CSATAGFNEQFF
V gene: TRBV11-1; D gene: TRBD1; clone size: NA; J gene: TRBJ2-2; CDR3 DNA: TGTGCCAGCAGCTCGGACAGGGGCCTCGCGAACACCGGGGAGCTGTTTTTT; CDR3 protein: CASSSDRGLANTGELFF
V gene: TRBV20-1; D gene: TRBD2; clone size: few; J gene: TRBJ2-3; CDR3 DNA: TGCAGTGCTAGTCGTTCTAGCGGGAGTGGTACAGATACGCAGTATTTT; CDR3 protein: CSASRSSGSGTDTQYF
V gene: TRBV3-1; D gene: NA; clone size: few; J gene: TRBJ2-3; CDR3 DNA: TGTGCCAGCAGCCGGGCGGTAAGCACAGATACGCAGTATTTT; CDR3 protein: CASSRAVSTDTQYF
V gene: TRBV7-2; D gene: TRBD2; clone size: NA; J gene: TRBJ2-1; CDR3 DNA: TGTGCCAGCAGCCGGGACTATTCTCTATACAATGAGCAGTTCTTC; CDR3 protein: CASSRDYSLYNEQFF
V gene: TRBV5-1; D gene: TRBD2; clone size: NA; J gene: TRBJ2-1; CDR3 DNA: TGCGCCAGCAGGTTAGCGGGGAGCTCCAACAATGAGCAGTTCTTC; CDR3 protein: CASRLAGSSNNEQFF
V gene: TRBV5-1; D gene: TRBD2; clone size: few; J gene: TRBJ2-7; CDR3 DNA: TGCGCCAGCAGCTTGGACGGGACTAGCGGGTACTACGAGCAGTACTTC; CDR3 protein: CASSLDGTSGYYEQYF
V gene: TRBV4-3; D gene: NA; clone size: many; J gene: TRBJ2-3; CDR3 DNA: TGCGCCAGCAGCCAAGACTCCTACACAGATACGCAGTATTTT; CDR3 protein: CASSQDSYTDTQYF
V gene: TRBV7-2; D gene: NA; clone size: NA; J gene: TRBJ1-1; CDR3 DNA: TGTGCCAGCAGCTCGACAAAACCGAACACTGAAGCTTTCTTT; CDR3 protein: CASSSTKPNTEAFF